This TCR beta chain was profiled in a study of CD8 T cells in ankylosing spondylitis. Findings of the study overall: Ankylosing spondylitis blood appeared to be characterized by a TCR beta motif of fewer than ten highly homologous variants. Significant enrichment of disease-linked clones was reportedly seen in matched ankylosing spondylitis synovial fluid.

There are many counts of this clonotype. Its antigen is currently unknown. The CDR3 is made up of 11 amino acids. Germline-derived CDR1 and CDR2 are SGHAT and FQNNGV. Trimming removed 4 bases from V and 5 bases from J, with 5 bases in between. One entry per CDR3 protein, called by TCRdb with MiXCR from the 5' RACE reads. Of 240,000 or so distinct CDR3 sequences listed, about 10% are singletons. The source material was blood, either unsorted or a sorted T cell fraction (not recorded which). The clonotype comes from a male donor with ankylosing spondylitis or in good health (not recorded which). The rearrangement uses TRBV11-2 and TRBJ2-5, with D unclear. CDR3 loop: CASSWRETQYF. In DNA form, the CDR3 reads TGTGCCAGCAGCTGGCGGGAGACCCAGTACTTC.